This T cell receptor (beta chain) derives from a study of cytomegalovirus exposure and HLA in healthy donors. This CDR3 contains 14 residues. The germline gives CDR1 SGHVS, CDR2 FQNEAQ. PCR employed 60 Vbeta and 13 Jbeta primers. Assay used: immunoSEQ multiplex PCR; TCRdb lists only in-frame clones, some missing. The profile shows 170,000 or so clones, less than 90% of them singletons. Comment on this clone: Its target is not known.

Broader study findings: An analysis was carried out at a later point. It showed that HLA-associated TCR beta chains were more clonally expanded than equally common non-associated chains. For most subjects, TCR beta sequences were reported to predict HLA-A and HLA-B alleles with accuracy. In a later analysis, most CMV-associated TCR beta chains appeared HLA-restricted.

Input material: PBMCs. The sequence was collected from a man aged 50-59 years in good health and CMV-seronegative. The chain joins TRBV7-8 to TRBJ2-5; 11 bases agree with TRBD2. The end of the DNA is better explained by TRBJ2-7, so the J call may be wrong. The CDR3 loop reads CASSGSGRDYEQYF. CDR3 bases: TGTGCCAGCAGCGGTAGCGGGAGGGACTACGAGCAGTACTTC.